These 30 T cell receptor beta chains were sequenced from one sample in a study of T cell responses to AZD1222 COVID-19 vaccine. TCRdb's table, derived via immunoSEQ multiplex PCR, lists solely in-frame clones and lacks some. The repertoire holds about 42,000 clones, with over 80% as singletons. The starting material was peripheral blood, obtained 28 days after the second AZD1222 dose. These receptors all stem from an adult who received the AZD1222 COVID-19 vaccine.

The J gene is TRBJ1-4, the V gene TRBV2, with D possibly being TRBD1 (5 bases). Trimming cost V 4 bases and J 8 bases, with 8 bases left between them. Germline V gene sequence: CDR1 SNHLY, CDR2 FYNNEI. The length of the CDR3 is 12 residues. The CDR3 nucleotides read TGTGCCAGCAGTGCAGGGTTCGAAAAACTGTTTTTT. Amino acids: CASSAGFEKLFF.

The CDR3 DNA reads TGTGCCAGCAGCTTGGAACTTCCCCCGACCTATGGCTACACCTTC. Protein product: CASSLELPPTYGYTF. V is TRBV5-6 and J is TRBJ1-2; the D is unclear. Trimming removed 0 bases at V and 4 bases at J, with 13 bases between. The CDR3 consists of 15 residues. The germline V gene encodes CDR1 SGHDT and CDR2 YYEEEE.

The V call is TRBV29-1, the J call TRBJ1-4, with D tentatively TRBD1 (5 bases). The CDR3 runs to 13 residues. Germline loops: CDR1 SQVTM, CDR2 ANQGSEA. Trimming removed 7 bases at V and 7 bases at J, with 16 bases between. CDR3 bases: TGCAGCGGGGGTGAGGGGTTCAGTGAAAAACTGTTTTTT. Translating gives CSGGEGFSEKLFF.

The V call is TRBV27, the J call TRBJ1-5, with 7 bases fitting TRBD1. CDR1 is MNHEY and CDR2 is SMNVEV in the germline V gene (reference sequence). Trimming removed 0 bases from V and 0 bases from J; junction bases left unmatched: 2. The CDR3 is 16 amino acids. The CDR3 region is CASSLSRGRSNQPQHF. The DNA of the CDR3 is TGTGCCAGCAGTTTATCGAGGGGGCGTAGCAATCAGCCCCAGCATTTT.

J is TRBJ1-1 and V is TRBV6-2 or TRBV6-3, with D perhaps TRBD1 (5 bases). Germline loops: CDR1 MNHEY, CDR2 SVGEGT. The CDR3 covers 16 residues. V was trimmed by 2 bases and J by 0 bases, leaving 13 bases between them. The CDR3 DNA is TGTGCCAGCAGTTACACCGGGGGTAGGGTGAACACTGAAGCTTTCTTT. Protein sequence: CASSYTGGRVNTEAFF.

The chain carries TRBV3-1 (or the pseudogene TRBV3-2) and TRBJ2-4; 8 bases line up with TRBD1. Germline V gene sequence: CDR1 LGHDT, CDR2 YNNKEL (reference sequence). The length of the CDR3 is 15 residues. Trimming took 0 bases from V and 6 from J; bases not matched to a gene: 4. The CDR3, as DNA: TGTGCCAGCAGCCAAGACTCCGGGACAGGAAACATTCAGTACTTC. Amino acid sequence: CASSQDSGTGNIQYF.

The genes are TRBV12-1 and TRBJ1-1. TRBV12-1 is recorded as a pseudogene. This CDR3 is built from 14 residues. This CDR3 reads CASSFIAGNTEAFF. Written as DNA, the CDR3 is TGTGCCAGCAGCTTTATCGCGGGGAACACTGAAGCTTTCTTT.

The CDR3 loop is CASSRAYEQYF. The CDR3 DNA is TGTGCCAGCAGCCGTGCTTACGAGCAGTACTTC. This chain uses TRBV7-9 with TRBJ2-7; D is ambiguous. The CDR3 consists of 11 residues. CDR1 SEHNR and CDR2 FQNEAQ come from the germline V gene (reference sequence). V was shortened by 5 bases and J by 4 bases, with 6 bases between the two germline ends.

Written as DNA, the CDR3 is TGCGCCAGCAGCTTGGAGGGTCTATACAATGAGCAGTTCTTC. Translating gives CASSLEGLYNEQFF. The rearrangement joins TRBV5-1 to TRBJ2-1; D unclear. Germline V gene sequence: CDR1 SGHRS, CDR2 YFSETQ. Trimming removed 0 bases from V and 4 bases from J, with 8 bases in between. This CDR3 spans 14 amino acids.

This clone was counted only a few times. V and J are TRBV5-1 and TRBJ1-6; 10 nucleotides align to TRBD1. This CDR3 comprises 16 residues. V lost 0 bases, J lost 10 bases, and 7 bases stayed unmatched. CDR1 is SGHRS and CDR2 is YFSETQ in the germline V gene. The CDR3 DNA sequence: TGCGCCAGCAGCTTGGCCGCCGGGACAGGGGTATCACCCCTCCACTTT. This encodes CASSLAAGTGVSPLHF.

J is TRBJ2-7 and V is TRBV5-6; possible D gene TRBD2, 5 bases. The CDR3 is 12 amino acids. Germline V lookup: CDR1 SGHDT, CDR2 YYEEEE. V lost 4 bases and J 4 bases, leaving 9 bases between the germline ends. The CDR3 coding sequence is TGTGCCAGCAGCCCGGGGTCGTACGAGCAGTACTTC. Its protein product is CASSPGSYEQYF.

This clone was counted between two and nine times. J is TRBJ2-2 and V is TRBV6-5; 15 nucleotides agree with TRBD2. Germline CDR1 reads MNHEY; CDR2 reads SVGAGI. V was clipped by 4 bases and J by 6 bases; unmatched bases: 3. The CDR3 runs to 16 residues. The CDR3 DNA reads TGTGCCAGCAGTTGGGGACTAGCGGGGGGTCCCGGGGAGCTGTTTTTT. Translation gives CASSWGLAGGPGELFF.

This clone was seen more than once but under ten times. V gene TRBV6-6 combines with J gene TRBJ1-6, with 9 bases that match TRBD1. This CDR3 has 17 residues. Trimming removed 5 bases from V and 10 bases from J; junction bases left unmatched: 15. Germline CDR1 MNHNY, CDR2 SVGAGI (reference sequence). The CDR3 bases are TGTGCCAGCAGTCGGACCTCGTCGGGACAGGGAGGCTCACCCCTCCACTTT. Its protein is CASSRTSSGQGGSPLHF.

The genes are TRBV29-1 and TRBJ1-3; no clear D. V was cut by 6 bases and J by 2 bases, with 14 bases left in between. Germline loops: CDR1 SQVTM, CDR2 ANQGSEA. The CDR3 is made up of 14 amino acids. Here the CDR3 DNA reads TGCAGCGTACACCTACCAGGCACTGGAAACACCATATATTTT. It specifies CSVHLPGTGNTIYF.

CDR3 in DNA: TGCAGTGCTAGTGCCCGGGGGGTAGCCAAAAACATTCAGTACTTC. As protein: CSASARGVAKNIQYF. The V and J genes are TRBV20-1 and TRBJ2-4; 7 positions agree with TRBD2. Germline CDR1 reads DFQATT; CDR2 reads SNEGSKA (reference sequence). This CDR3 is 15 amino acids long. Unmatched junction bases numbered 5, after V lost 3 bases and J lost 0 bases.

CDR3 sequence (DNA): TGTGCCAGCTCACCGATAGGGGCGGGCACCGGGGAGCTGTTTTTT. This codes for CASSPIGAGTGELFF. This chain uses TRBV18 with TRBJ2-2; D is tentatively TRBD1 or TRBD2 (5 bases each). Germline V gene data show CDR1 as KGHSH and CDR2 as LQKENI. Trimming left V 3 bases short and J 4 bases short, with 12 bases between. The CDR3 has 15 amino acids.

J is TRBJ1-5 and V is TRBV27; 8 bases align to TRBD1. The CDR3 is made up of 16 amino acids. From germline, CDR1 is MNHEY and CDR2 SMNVEV (reference sequence). Trimming took 0 bases from V and 5 from J; bases not matched to a gene: 6. DNA of the CDR3: TGTGCCAGCAGTTTATCGGGGGACAGGAGATATCAGCCCCAGCATTTT. It is translated as CASSLSGDRRYQPQHF.

The gene calls are TRBV7-3 and TRBJ2-3; TRBD1 matches 9 bases. Trimming at V came to 3 bases and at J to 4 bases, leaving 8 bases not matched to a gene. CDR3 length equals 16 residues. Germline V gene lookup returns CDR1 SGHTA and CDR2 FQGTGA. CDR3 sequence: CASSLAGTGLPDTQYF. DNA for the CDR3: TGTGCCAGCAGCTTGGCCGGGACAGGGTTACCAGATACGCAGTATTTT. The full variable domain, in which reference TRBV7-3 and TRBJ2-3 provide the parts outside the CDR3, is GAGVSQTPSNKVTEKGKYVELRCDPISGHTALYWYRQSLGQGPEFLIYFQGTGAADDSGLPNDRFFAVRPEGSVSTLKIQRTERGDSAVYLCASSLAGTGLPDTQYFGPGTRLTVL.

The V gene is TRBV19, the J gene TRBJ1-1, with 9 positions matching TRBD1. Germline CDR1 LNHDA, CDR2 SQIVND (reference sequence). J gave up 8 bases and V 10 bases, and 5 bases lay outside the gene matches. The CDR3 has 11 residues. The CDR3 nucleotides read TGTGCCACCTCCGGGACAGGGGAAGCTTTCTTT. Translating gives CATSGTGEAFF. Combining the CDR3 with reference TRBV19 and TRBJ1-1 gives the whole variable domain DGGITQSPKYLFRKEGQNVTLSCEQNLNHDAMYWYRQDPGQGLRLIYYSQIVNDFQKGDIAEGYSVSREKKESFPLTVTSAQKNPTAFYLCATSGTGEAFFGQGTRLTVV.

The V and J genes are TRBV19 and TRBJ1-2; D call uncertain. This CDR3 has 13 amino acids. The V gene's germline CDR1 is LNHDA and CDR2 SQIVND (reference sequence). V was clipped by 4 bases and J by 0 bases, with 6 bases between them. CDR3 bases: TGTGCCAGTAGTACTGACTCTAACTATGGCTACACCTTC. It codes for CASSTDSNYGYTF.

This clone was observed a handful of times. The chain recombines TRBV6-5 with TRBJ2-7; 7 nucleotides agree with TRBD1. V trimming: 8 bases; J trimming: 1 base; junction bases outside the gene matches: 8. The length of the CDR3 is 14 residues. CDR1 and CDR2 from the germline V gene are MNHEY and SVGAGI. The CDR3 coding sequence is TGTGCCAGCTCCCCCGACAGGGTTTCCTACGAGCAGTACTTC. Protein sequence: CASSPDRVSYEQYF.

This sequence joins TRBV7-3 and TRBJ1-3; possible D gene TRBD1, 5 bases. The CDR3 is 16 residues long. Looked up from germline, CDR1 is SGHTA and CDR2 is FQGTGA. The V end lost 2 bases, the J end lost 0 bases, and 11 bases lay between the germline ends. The chain's CDR3 is CASSLGRGGSGNTIYF. The CDR3 DNA is TGTGCCAGCAGCTTAGGAAGGGGCGGCTCTGGAAACACCATATATTTT.

The V gene is TRBV6-4, the J gene TRBJ1-1; D not resolved. CDR1 MRHNA and CDR2 SNTAGT come from the germline V gene. V was pared by 3 bases and J by 2 bases, with 7 bases between. This CDR3 comprises 13 residues. CDR3 in amino acids: CASSESGNTEAFF. CDR3 in DNA: TGTGCCAGCAGTGAGAGCGGTAACACTGAAGCTTTCTTT.

V is TRBV11-3 and J is TRBJ2-5; D gene ambiguous. The length of the CDR3 is 13 residues. Germline V CDR1 and CDR2: SGHNT, YENEEA. V was pared by 5 bases and J by 5 bases, with 12 bases between. The CDR3 here is CASSSRARETQYF. CDR3 in DNA: TGTGCCAGCAGCAGTCGAGCCCGGGAGACCCAGTACTTC.

The CDR3 nucleotides read TGTGCCAGTAGAAGTGTTTCAGGAGGGGAGCCCCAGCATTTT. Translation gives CASRSVSGGEPQHF. V usage is TRBV19 and J usage is TRBJ1-5; possible D gene TRBD1, 5 bases. Germline CDR1 is LNHDA and CDR2 is SQIVND (reference sequence). This CDR3 is built from 14 residues. V was shortened by 6 bases and J by 8 bases, with 17 bases between the two germline ends.

V and J are TRBV12-3 or TRBV12-4 and TRBJ2-7; weak D call: TRBD1 (6 bases). This CDR3 is 12 amino acids long. V lost 6 bases to trimming and J lost 6 bases, with 12 bases between them. The DNA for the CDR3 is TGTGCCAGCAGCTCAGGGGTGGGCGAGCAGTACTTC. Protein product: CASSSGVGEQYF.

The genes are TRBV7-6 and TRBJ2-5; TRBD2 agrees at 15 bases. The CDR3 sequence is 15 residues long. Trimming at V came to 5 bases and at J to 4 bases, leaving 2 bases not matched to a gene. Germline V gene data show CDR1 as SGHVS and CDR2 as FNYEAQ. The CDR3 spells CASSPGLAGGETQYF. DNA for the CDR3: TGTGCCAGCAGCCCGGGACTAGCGGGGGGAGAGACCCAGTACTTC.

The chain couples TRBV15 to TRBJ2-1; 11 bases are a match to TRBD2. Germline CDR1 and CDR2: LNHNV and YYDKDF (reference sequence). V shed 3 bases, J shed 3 bases, and the junction held 10 bases outside the gene matches. CDR3 size: 18 residues. The CDR3 nucleotides read TGTGCCACCAGCAGCCGTAGCGGGGGGGCCGGAAACTACAATGAGCAGTTCTTC. This encodes CATSSRSGGAGNYNEQFF.

The rearrangement links TRBV5-8 to TRBJ1-6; D is undetermined. This CDR3 region has 14 residues. CDR1 and CDR2 from the germline V gene are SGHTS and YDEGEE. V was trimmed by 1 base and J by 7 bases, leaving 9 bases between them. The CDR3 DNA reads TGTGCCAGCAGCTTGTGGCAGAAAAATTCACCCCTCCACTTT. Protein: CASSLWQKNSPLHF.

This rearrangement joins TRBV2 to TRBJ1-6, with D possibly matching TRBD1 (5 bases). The V end was cut by 5 bases, the J end by 14 bases, with 16 bases between. The CDR3 consists of 13 residues. CDR1 is SNHLY and CDR2 is FYNNEI in the germline V gene. The CDR3 bases are TGTGCCAGCAGTCTTAATCCGGGGGGGTCCCTCCACTTT. It yields the protein CASSLNPGGSLHF.